The 3 T cell receptor beta chains given below trace back to one sample, sequenced in a study of blood T cell repertoires in COVID-19. Sequenced by immunoSEQ multiplex PCR; TCRdb stores in-frame clones only, minus some. Of approximately 210,000 clones in the sample, almost 90% were seen once. Input material: peripheral blood. The source is a man between 18 and 29 years old with active or convalescent COVID-19.

CDR3 sequence: CASSQDYAGVSDTQYF. DNA for the CDR3: TGTGCCAGCAGCCAAGACTATGCGGGAGTGTCTGATACGCAGTATTTT. V gene TRBV3-1 (or the pseudogene TRBV3-2) combines with J gene TRBJ2-3, with 7 bases that match TRBD2. This CDR3 spans 16 amino acids. In germline, CDR1 is LGHDT, CDR2 YNNKEL (reference sequence). J gave up 6 bases and V 0 bases, and 9 bases lay outside the gene matches.

The V gene is TRBV6-2 or TRBV6-3, the J gene TRBJ2-5; 8 bases align to TRBD1. The CDR3 is 16 residues long. Germline trimming cut 4 bases from V and 4 bases from J; bases unmatched to any gene: 11. Germline CDR1 reads MNHEY; CDR2 reads SVGEGT. DNA of the CDR3: TGTGCCAGCAGTTTCGAACCTTTCGACAGGGGAGAGACCCAGTACTTC. Encoded protein: CASSFEPFDRGETQYF.

The chain couples TRBV29-1 to TRBJ2-7; 10 bases line up with TRBD1. The CDR3 is made up of 13 amino acids. The junction had 5 bases not matched to a gene; V was cut back by 7 bases and J by 2 bases. The germline CDR1 and CDR2 sequences are SQVTM and ANQGSEA. CDR3 sequence reads: CSAETGGPYEQYF. The CDR3 region has the DNA TGCAGCGCCGAGACAGGGGGCCCCTACGAGCAGTACTTC.